This T cell receptor (beta chain) was found in a study of long-term antiretroviral therapy in people with HIV. A remark on this clone: Its antigen is currently unknown.

CDR3 length: 14 amino acids. CDR1 and CDR2 from the germline V gene are SEHNR and FQNEAQ (reference sequence). V gave up 4 bases and J gave up 7 bases, with 16 bases separating them. The assay used was immunoSEQ (version v3.0), run at survey level. In sequencing, about 35,000-50,000 T-cell genomes per sample were targeted. Sequencing used immunoSEQ multiplex PCR; TCRdb keeps in-frame clones, though not all of them. The sample lists tens of thousands of clones; more than 85% were seen once. Findings and caveats of the study: In samples taken after ART, diversity increased but remained below transplant donor control levels.

The receptor's source is a woman aged 40 to 49 with HIV. The material was unsorted PBMCs, obtained 7.6 years after starting antiretroviral therapy. This chain joins TRBV7-9 and TRBJ1-1, with D perhaps matching TRBD1 (5 bases). In DNA form, the CDR3 reads TGTGCCAGCAGCTCCCGGGACGGTGGGGGTGAAGCTTTCTTT. Protein: CASSSRDGGGEAFF.